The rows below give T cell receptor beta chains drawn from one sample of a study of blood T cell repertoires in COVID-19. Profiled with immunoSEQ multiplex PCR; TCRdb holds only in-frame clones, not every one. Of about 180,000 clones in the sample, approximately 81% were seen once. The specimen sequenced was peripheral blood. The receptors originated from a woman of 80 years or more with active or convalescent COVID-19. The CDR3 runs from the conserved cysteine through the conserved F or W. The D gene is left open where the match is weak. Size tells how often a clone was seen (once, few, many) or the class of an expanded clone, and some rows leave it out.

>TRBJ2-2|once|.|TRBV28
CASRVTDGELFF
TGTGCCAGCAGGGTGACAGACGGGGAGCTGTTTTTT
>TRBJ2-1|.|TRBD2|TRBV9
CASSGAGLAGANEQFF
TGTGCCAGCAGCGGGGCGGGACTAGCGGGGGCCAATGAGCAGTTCTTC
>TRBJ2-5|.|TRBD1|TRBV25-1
CASNQPGTGERETQYF
TGTGCCAGCAATCAACCCGGGACAGGGGAAAGAGAGACCCAGTACTTC
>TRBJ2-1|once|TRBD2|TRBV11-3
CASSLVLAGGFDEQFF
TGTGCCAGCAGCTTAGTGCTAGCGGGGGGTTTCGATGAGCAGTTCTTC
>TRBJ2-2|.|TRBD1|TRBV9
CASSVGQGTGELFF
TGTGCCAGCAGCGTCGGACAGGGCACCGGGGAGCTGTTTTTT
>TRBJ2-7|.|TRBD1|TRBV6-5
CASRGTGSTYEQYF
TGTGCCAGCAGGGGGACAGGATCAACCTACGAGCAGTACTTC
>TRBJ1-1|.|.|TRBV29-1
CSVEAQQNTEAFF
TGCAGCGTTGAGGCTCAACAGAACACTGAAGCTTTCTTT
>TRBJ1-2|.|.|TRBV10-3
CAISESYRTNYGYTF
TGTGCCATCAGTGAGTCCTACAGGACTAACTATGGCTACACCTTC
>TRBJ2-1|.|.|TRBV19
CASSIELDRTTPNEQFF
TGTGCCAGTAGTATAGAGTTGGACAGAACAACACCCAATGAGCAGTTCTTC
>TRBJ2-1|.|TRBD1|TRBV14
CASSLQGIRGQNNEQFF
TGTGCCAGCAGCCTCCAGGGTATACGGGGACAGAACAATGAGCAGTTCTTC
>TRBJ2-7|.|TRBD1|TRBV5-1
CASKNRGSYEQYF
TGCGCCAGCAAGAACAGGGGGTCCTACGAGCAGTACTTC
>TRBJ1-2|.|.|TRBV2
CASSVLSYGYTF
TGTGCCAGCAGTGTACTTTCCTATGGCTACACCTTC
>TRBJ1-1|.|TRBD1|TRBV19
CASRPGQEGTEAFF
TGTGCCAGTAGACCGGGACAGGAGGGAACTGAAGCTTTCTTT
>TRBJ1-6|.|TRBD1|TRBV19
CASSTQGAFSPLHF
TGTGCCAGTAGTACGCAGGGGGCCTTTTCACCCCTCCACTTT
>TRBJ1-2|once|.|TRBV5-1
CASSLASGYGYTF
TGCGCCAGCAGCTTGGCTTCGGGCTATGGCTACACCTTC
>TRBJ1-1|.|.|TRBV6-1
CASSEYPFTGLNTEAFF
TGTGCCAGCAGTGAATATCCCTTCACAGGATTGAACACTGAAGCTTTCTTT
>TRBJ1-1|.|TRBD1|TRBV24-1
CASQGDRVNTEAFF
TGTGCCTCCCAGGGGGACAGGGTCAACACTGAAGCTTTCTTT
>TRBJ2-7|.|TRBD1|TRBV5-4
CASSPDRNYEQYF
TGTGCCAGCAGCCCGGACAGGAACTACGAGCAGTACTTC
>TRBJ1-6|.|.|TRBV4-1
CASSQDSGGWSNSPLHF
TGCGCCAGCAGCCAAGATTCGGGGGGCTGGAGTAATTCACCCCTCCACTTT
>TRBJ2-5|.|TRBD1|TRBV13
CASSSQTGSETQYF
TGTGCCAGCAGCTCCCAGACAGGGTCCGAGACCCAGTACTTC
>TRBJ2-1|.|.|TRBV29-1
CSDGAGSPVNEQFF
TGCAGCGATGGGGCGGGGAGCCCTGTCAATGAGCAGTTCTTC
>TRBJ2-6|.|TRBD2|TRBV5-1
CASSPEGLFSGANVLTF
TGCGCCAGCAGCCCCGAGGGACTATTCTCTGGGGCCAACGTCCTGACTTTC
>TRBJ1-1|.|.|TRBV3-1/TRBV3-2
CASSQEALNTEAFF
TGTGCCAGCAGCCAAGAAGCACTGAACACTGAAGCTTTCTTT
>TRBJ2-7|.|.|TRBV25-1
CASNSPGSYEQYF
TGTGCCAGCAACTCCCCGGGTAGCTACGAGCAGTACTTC
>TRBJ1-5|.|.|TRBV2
CASSGRGAGSNQPQHF
TGTGCCAGCAGTGGCAGGGGAGCGGGGAGCAATCAGCCCCAGCATTTT
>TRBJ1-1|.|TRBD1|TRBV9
CASSPGQGAKVTEAFF
TGTGCCAGCAGCCCCGGACAGGGGGCTAAGGTCACTGAAGCTTTCTTT
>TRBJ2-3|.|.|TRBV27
CASSFGDSRRYTDTQYF
TGTGCCAGCAGTTTTGGGGATTCGCGGAGGTACACAGATACGCAGTATTTT
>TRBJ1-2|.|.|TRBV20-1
CSASRGDGYTF
TGCAGTGCTAGTCGGGGGGATGGCTACACCTTC
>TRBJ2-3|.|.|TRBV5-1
CASSDGGRTDTQYF
TGCGCCAGCAGCGACGGCGGGCGCACAGATACGCAGTATTTT
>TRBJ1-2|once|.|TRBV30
CAWSFGGLGDGYTF
TGTGCCTGGAGTTTTGGAGGGCTGGGCGATGGCTACACCTTC
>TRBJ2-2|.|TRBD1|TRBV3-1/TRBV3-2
CAGSQWDRPGELFF
TGTGCCGGCAGCCAATGGGACAGGCCCGGGGAGCTGTTTTTT
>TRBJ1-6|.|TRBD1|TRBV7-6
CASSSAGTGYNSPLHF
TGTGCCAGCAGCTCAGCCGGGACAGGGTATAATTCACCCCTCCACTTT
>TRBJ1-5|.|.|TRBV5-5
CASSLGGGNQPQHF
TGTGCCAGCAGCTTGGGTGGCGGTAATCAGCCCCAGCATTTT
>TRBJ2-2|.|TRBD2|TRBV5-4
CASSARLAGGLAGELFF
TGTGCCAGCAGCGCTCGACTAGCGGGAGGGTTAGCCGGGGAGCTGTTTTTT
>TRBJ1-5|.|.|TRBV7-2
CASSSGLRGQPQHF
TGTGCCAGCAGCTCGGGCCTACGGGGGCAGCCCCAGCATTTT
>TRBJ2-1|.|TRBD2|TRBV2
CASRSDSGRSNEQFF
TGTGCCAGCAGATCGGATAGCGGGAGAAGTAATGAGCAGTTCTTC
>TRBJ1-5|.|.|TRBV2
CATTLGWGQPQHF
TGTGCCACTACCTTGGGGTGGGGCCAGCCCCAGCATTTT
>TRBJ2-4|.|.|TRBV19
CASSSLGVAKNIQYF
TGTGCCAGTAGTTCGCTTGGAGTTGCCAAAAACATTCAGTACTTC
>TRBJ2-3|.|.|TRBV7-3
CASSRDSQGTQYF
TGTGCCAGCAGCCGGGACTCCCAGGGAACGCAGTATTTT
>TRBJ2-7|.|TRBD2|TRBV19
CASSMSRGLAGGFDEQYF
TGTGCCAGTAGTATGAGTCGGGGACTAGCGGGTGGGTTCGACGAGCAGTACTTC
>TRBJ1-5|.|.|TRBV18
CASSEQEGAQHF
TGTGCCAGCTCAGAACAGGAGGGAGCCCAGCATTTT
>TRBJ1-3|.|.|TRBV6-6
CATYRGLGSSGNTIYF
TGTGCCACCTACCGGGGGTTGGGCAGCTCTGGAAACACCATATATTTT
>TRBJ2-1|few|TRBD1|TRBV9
CASSETGVTYNEQFF
TGTGCCAGCAGCGAGACAGGGGTAACGTACAATGAGCAGTTCTTC
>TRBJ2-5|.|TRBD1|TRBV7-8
CASSSRQGGYQETQYF
TGTGCCAGCAGCTCCCGACAGGGGGGGTACCAAGAGACCCAGTACTTC
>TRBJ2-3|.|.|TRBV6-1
CASSEAKEEDTQYF
TGTGCCAGCAGTGAAGCAAAGGAGGAAGATACGCAGTATTTT
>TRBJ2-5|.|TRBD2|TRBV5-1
CASRPTGGSGETQYF
TGCGCCAGCAGACCCACTGGCGGGAGCGGTGAGACCCAGTACTTC
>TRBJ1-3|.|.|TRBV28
CASNPGGSGNTIYF
TGTGCCAGCAATCCTGGGGGGAGCGGAAACACCATATATTTT
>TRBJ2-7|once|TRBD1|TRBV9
CASSVNSGTGSYEQYF
TGTGCCAGCAGCGTCAATTCCGGGACAGGGTCCTACGAGCAGTACTTC
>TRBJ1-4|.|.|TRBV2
CASSEALQWEKLFF
TGTGCCAGCAGTGAAGCGCTGCAGTGGGAAAAACTGTTTTTT
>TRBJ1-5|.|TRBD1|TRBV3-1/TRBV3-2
CASSQNTGGLWQPQHF
TGTGCCAGCAGCCAAAATACAGGGGGCTTGTGGCAGCCCCAGCATTTT
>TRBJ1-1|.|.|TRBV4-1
CASSQDRTGGPWTAFF
TGCGCCAGCAGCCAAGATCGGACCGGGGGGCCCTGGACTGCTTTCTTT
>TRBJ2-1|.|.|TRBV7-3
CASSLAGFYEQFF
TGTGCCAGCAGCTTGGCGGGTTTCTATGAGCAGTTCTTC
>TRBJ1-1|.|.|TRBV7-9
CASSDLGGNTEAFF
TGTGCCAGCAGCGACCTGGGAGGGAACACTGAAGCTTTCTTT
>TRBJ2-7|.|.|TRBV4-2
CASSLRLGGYEQYF
TGTGCCAGCAGCCTACGCCTCGGGGGCTACGAGCAGTACTTC
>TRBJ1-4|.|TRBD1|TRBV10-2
CATRRQGEEKLFF
TGCGCCACCAGAAGACAGGGAGAGGAAAAACTGTTTTTT